The source of this T cell receptor (beta chain) is a study of prognosis after radiotherapy for stage I lung cancer. Overall study: Enrolled patients were those with stage I non-small cell lung cancer, a group that was recruited between April 2018 and January 2019. Without exception, patients with non-small cell lung cancer were deemed medically inoperable. Of the patients, 6 or 7 had squamous cell carcinoma and about a dozen had adenocarcinoma tumors.

With two-round multiplex PCR, TCR beta CDR3 sequences were amplified from genomic DNA. Primers were specific to each TRBV and TRBJ gene in first-round PCR. Each CDR3 protein gets one entry after TCRdb re-called the multiplex PCR reads with MiXCR. The data show fewer than 20,000 distinct CDR3 sequences, about 15% seen once. Patients were uniformly node-negative by CT and PET/CT and had received no prior chemotherapy or radiotherapy, with no other malignancies. At least ten counts were recorded for this clonotype. The source was PBMCs, collected before or after stereotactic body radiation therapy (not recorded which). This sequence was found in a donor at least 50 years old with non-small cell lung cancer.

This CDR3 is CASSYVPSTFSSYNSPLHF. The CDR3 region has the DNA TGTGCCAGCAGTTACGTTCCATCGACTTTTAGCTCCTATAATTCACCCCTCCACTTT. The gene calls are TRBV6-2 or TRBV6-3 and TRBJ1-6, with D uncertain. The CDR3 is made up of 19 amino acids. V was trimmed by 2 bases and J by 0 bases, leaving 17 bases between them. The germline V gene encodes CDR1 MNHEY and CDR2 SVGEGT.